These T cell receptor beta chains were read from a single sample in a study of OX40 agonist ivuxolimab in advanced cancers. Assay used: immunoSEQ multiplex PCR; TCRdb lists only in-frame clones, some missing. Of approximately 77,000 clones in the sample, roughly 85% were seen once. Sample: CD4+ or CD8+ T cells sorted from blood, taken in a trial of the OX40 agonist ivuxolimab. These receptors were collected from an adult with an advanced solid tumor such as melanoma, head and neck, liver or kidney cancer. Each CDR3 is given with its conserved first and last residue. The D gene is left open where the match is weak. The size of a clone is reported for some rows only, either as once, few or many, or as a class for expanded clones.

V gene	CDR3 length	clone size	J gene	D gene	CDR3 DNA	CDR3 protein
TRBV5-1	16	once	TRBJ2-1	TRBD2	TGCGCCAGCAGCTTGGAAGCAGGACTAGCGGGATTTGAGCAGTTCTTC	CASSLEAGLAGFEQFF
TRBV5-1	14	-	TRBJ1-2	TRBD1	TGCGCCAGCAGCCTGTCACAGGGGGAGAATGGCTACACCTTC	CASSLSQGENGYTF
TRBV10-3	14	few	TRBJ1-5	TRBD1	TGTGCCACCCAGGGACAGGGGGGAGATCAGCCCCAGCATTTT	CATQGQGGDQPQHF
TRBV18	14	-	TRBJ1-4	TRBD1	TGTGCCAGCTCACCGGGACAGCTGGAGGAAAAACTGTTTTTT	CASSPGQLEEKLFF
TRBV6-1	13	few	TRBJ2-7	-	TGTGCCAGCTCAACAGCCGGGACATACGAGCAGTACTTC	CASSTAGTYEQYF
TRBV4-1	13	-	TRBJ2-7	TRBD2	TGCGCCAGCAGCTACACTAGCGCCTACGAGCAGTACTTC	CASSYTSAYEQYF
TRBV4-3	14	-	TRBJ1-2	TRBD1	TGCGCCAGCAGCCGAGGACAGGGTAACTATGGCTACACCTTC	CASSRGQGNYGYTF
TRBV5-4	15	-	TRBJ2-3	TRBD2	TGTGCCAGCAGCCCTAGCGGGTTCAGCACAGATACGCAGTATTTT	CASSPSGFSTDTQYF
TRBV5-6	15	-	TRBJ1-1	-	TGTGCCAGCAGCTTGCTCGGGGAGATGAACACTGAAGCTTTCTTT	CASSLLGEMNTEAFF
TRBV10-1	16	-	TRBJ2-1	-	TGCGCCAGCAGTGAAGAAGCGGCTAGCTCCTACAATGAGCAGTTCTTC	CASSEEAASSYNEQFF
TRBV14	19	-	TRBJ2-3	TRBD2	TGTGCCAGCAGCCAAGATAATGCTGAGGCTCGAGCGGGGGCAGATACGCAGTATTTT	CASSQDNAEARAGADTQYF